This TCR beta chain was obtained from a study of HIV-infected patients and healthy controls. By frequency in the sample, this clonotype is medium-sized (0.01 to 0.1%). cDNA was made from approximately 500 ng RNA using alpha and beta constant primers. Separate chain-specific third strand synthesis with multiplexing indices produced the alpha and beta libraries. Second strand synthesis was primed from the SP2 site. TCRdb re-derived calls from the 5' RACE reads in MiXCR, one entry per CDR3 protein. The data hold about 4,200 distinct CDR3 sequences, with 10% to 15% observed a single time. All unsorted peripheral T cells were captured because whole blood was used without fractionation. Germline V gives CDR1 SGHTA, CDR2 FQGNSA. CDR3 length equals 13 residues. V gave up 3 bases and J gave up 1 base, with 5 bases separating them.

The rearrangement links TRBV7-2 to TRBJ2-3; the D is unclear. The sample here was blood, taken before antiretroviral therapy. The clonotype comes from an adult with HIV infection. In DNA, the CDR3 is TGTGCCAGCAGCTTTGGGGGCACAGATACGCAGTATTTT. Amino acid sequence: CASSFGGTDTQYF.